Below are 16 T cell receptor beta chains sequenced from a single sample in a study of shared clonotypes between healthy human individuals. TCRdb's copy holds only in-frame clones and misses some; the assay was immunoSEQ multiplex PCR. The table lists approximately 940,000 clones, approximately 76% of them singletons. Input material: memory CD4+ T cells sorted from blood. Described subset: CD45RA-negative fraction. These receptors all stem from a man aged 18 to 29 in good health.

The CDR3 nucleotides are TGTGCCAGCAGTTACAGGGGAGGCTACGAGCAGTACTTC. Amino acid sequence: CASSYRGGYEQYF. The J gene is TRBJ2-7, the V gene TRBV7-2; D may be TRBD1 (7 bases). The CDR3 covers 13 residues. Trimming removed 6 bases from V and 3 bases from J, with 12 bases in between. Germline CDR1 and CDR2: SGHTA and FQGNSA.

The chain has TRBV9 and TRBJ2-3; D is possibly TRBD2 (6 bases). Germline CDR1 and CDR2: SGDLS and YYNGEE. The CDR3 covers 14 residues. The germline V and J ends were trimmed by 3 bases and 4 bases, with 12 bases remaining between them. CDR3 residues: CASSGASVADTQYF. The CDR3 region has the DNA TGTGCCAGCAGCGGAGCTAGCGTGGCAGATACGCAGTATTTT.

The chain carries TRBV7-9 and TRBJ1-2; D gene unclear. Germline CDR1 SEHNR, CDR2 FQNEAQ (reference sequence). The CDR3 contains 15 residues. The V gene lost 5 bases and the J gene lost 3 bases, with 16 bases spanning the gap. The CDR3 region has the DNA TGTGCCAGCAGCGACAAAGGATCAACCCACTATGGCTACACCTTC. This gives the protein CASSDKGSTHYGYTF.

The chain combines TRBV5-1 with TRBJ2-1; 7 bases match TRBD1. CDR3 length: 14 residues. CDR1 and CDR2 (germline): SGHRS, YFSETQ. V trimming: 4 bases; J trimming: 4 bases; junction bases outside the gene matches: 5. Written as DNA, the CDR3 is TGCGCCAGCAGCAGGGGACAGCTTTACAATGAGCAGTTCTTC. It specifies CASSRGQLYNEQFF.

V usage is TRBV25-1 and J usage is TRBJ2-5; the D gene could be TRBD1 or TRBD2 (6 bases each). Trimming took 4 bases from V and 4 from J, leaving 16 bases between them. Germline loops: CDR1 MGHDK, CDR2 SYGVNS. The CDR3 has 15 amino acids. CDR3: CASSGFVGGPETQYF. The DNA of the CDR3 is TGTGCCAGCAGTGGTTTCGTAGGGGGGCCAGAGACCCAGTACTTC.

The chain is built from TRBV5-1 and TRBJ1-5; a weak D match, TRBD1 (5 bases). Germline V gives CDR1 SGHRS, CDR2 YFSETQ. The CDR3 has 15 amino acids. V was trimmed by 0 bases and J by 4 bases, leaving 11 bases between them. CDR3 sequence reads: CASSLAGSGNQPQHF. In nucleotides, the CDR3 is TGCGCCAGCAGCTTGGCAGGGTCTGGGAATCAGCCCCAGCATTTT. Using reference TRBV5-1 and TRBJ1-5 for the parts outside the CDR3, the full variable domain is KAGVTQTPRYLIKTRGQQVTLSCSPISGHRSVSWYQQTPGQGLQFLFEYFSETQRNKGNFPGRFSGRQFSNSRSEMNVSTLELGDSALYLCASSLAGSGNQPQHFGDGTRLSIL.

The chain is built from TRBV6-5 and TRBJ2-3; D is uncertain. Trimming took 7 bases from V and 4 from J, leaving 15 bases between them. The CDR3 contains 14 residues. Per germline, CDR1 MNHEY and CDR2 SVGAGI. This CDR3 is CASNPGLGPDTQYF. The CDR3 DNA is TGTGCCAGCAACCCGGGCCTTGGCCCAGATACGCAGTATTTT.

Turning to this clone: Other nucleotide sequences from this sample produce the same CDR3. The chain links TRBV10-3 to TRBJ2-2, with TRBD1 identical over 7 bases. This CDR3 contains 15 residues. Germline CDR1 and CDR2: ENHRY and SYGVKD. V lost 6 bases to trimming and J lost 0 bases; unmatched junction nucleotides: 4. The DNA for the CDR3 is TGTGCCATCAGGGGAGACAGGGCGAACACCGGGGAGCTGTTTTTT. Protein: CAIRGDRANTGELFF.

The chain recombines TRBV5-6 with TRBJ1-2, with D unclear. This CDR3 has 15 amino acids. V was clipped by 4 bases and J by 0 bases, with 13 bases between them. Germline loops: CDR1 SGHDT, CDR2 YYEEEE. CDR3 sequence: CASSPRSPANYGYTF. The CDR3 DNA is TGTGCCAGCAGCCCCCGGAGCCCAGCTAACTATGGCTACACCTTC.

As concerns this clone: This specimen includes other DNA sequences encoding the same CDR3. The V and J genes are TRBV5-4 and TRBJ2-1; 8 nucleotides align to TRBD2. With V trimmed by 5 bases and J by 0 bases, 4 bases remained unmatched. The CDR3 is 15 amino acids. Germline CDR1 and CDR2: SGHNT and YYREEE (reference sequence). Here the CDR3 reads CASSRTSGSYNEQFF. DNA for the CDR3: TGTGCCAGCAGTCGAACTAGCGGCTCCTACAATGAGCAGTTCTTC.

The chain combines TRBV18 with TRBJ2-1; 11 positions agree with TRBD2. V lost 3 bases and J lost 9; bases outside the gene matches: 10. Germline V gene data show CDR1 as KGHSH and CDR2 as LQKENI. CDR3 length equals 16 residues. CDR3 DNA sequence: TGTGCCAGCTCACCGCCCGGGACTAGCGGCTCCTCTGAGCAGTTCTTC. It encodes CASSPPGTSGSSEQFF.

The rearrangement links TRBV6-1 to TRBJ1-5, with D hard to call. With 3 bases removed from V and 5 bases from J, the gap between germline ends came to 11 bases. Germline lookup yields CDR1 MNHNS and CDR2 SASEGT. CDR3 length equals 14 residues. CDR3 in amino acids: CASSELQWDQPQHF. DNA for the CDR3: TGTGCCAGCAGTGAGCTACAGTGGGATCAGCCCCAGCATTTT.

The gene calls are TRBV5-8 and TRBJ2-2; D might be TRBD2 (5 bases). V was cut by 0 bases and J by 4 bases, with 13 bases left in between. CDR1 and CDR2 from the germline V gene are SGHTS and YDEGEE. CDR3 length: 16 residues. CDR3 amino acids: CASSLGQRSSTGELFF. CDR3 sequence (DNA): TGTGCCAGCAGCTTGGGTCAGCGGTCTAGCACCGGGGAGCTGTTTTTT.

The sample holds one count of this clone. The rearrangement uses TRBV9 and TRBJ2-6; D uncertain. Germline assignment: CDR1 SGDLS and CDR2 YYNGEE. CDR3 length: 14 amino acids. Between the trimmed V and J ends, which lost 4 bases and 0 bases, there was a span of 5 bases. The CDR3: CASSSFSGANVLTF. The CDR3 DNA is TGTGCCAGCAGCTCATTCTCTGGGGCCAACGTCCTGACTTTC.

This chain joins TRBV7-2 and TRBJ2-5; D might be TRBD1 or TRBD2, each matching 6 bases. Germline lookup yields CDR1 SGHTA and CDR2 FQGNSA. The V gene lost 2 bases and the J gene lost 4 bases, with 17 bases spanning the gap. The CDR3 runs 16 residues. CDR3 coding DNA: TGTGCCAGCAGCTTATCTTCGGGGGCCAGGGGAGAGACCCAGTACTTC. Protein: CASSLSSGARGETQYF. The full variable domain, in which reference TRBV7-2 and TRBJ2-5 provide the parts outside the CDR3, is GAGVSQSPSNKVTEKGKDVELRCDPISGHTALYWYRQSLGQGLEFLIYFQGNSAPDKSGLPSDRFSAERTGGSVSTLTIQRTQQEDSAVYLCASSLSSGARGETQYFGPGTRLLVL.

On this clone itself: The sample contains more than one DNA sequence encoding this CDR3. Here the CDR3 DNA reads TGTGCCTGGCGGGACAGGGACTATGGCTACACCTTC. This sequence encodes CAWRDRDYGYTF. This chain links TRBV30 with TRBJ1-2; 9 bases map to TRBD1. The CDR3 sequence is 12 residues long. Per the germline V gene, CDR1 is GTSNPN and CDR2 is SVGIG (reference sequence). Losses at the gene ends were 5 bases for V and 3 bases for J; bases not matched to a gene: 1.